This passage covers 7 T cell receptor beta chains from one sample sequenced in a study of molecular identifiers for immune sequencing clone quantification. One entry per CDR3 protein results from TCRdb running MiXCR on the PCR reads. The data contain roughly 320,000 distinct CDR3 sequences, roughly 23% of them seen just once; the ten biggest clones take up roughly 0.8%. Sequenced sample: naive CD8+ T cells from blood, with Jurkat cell RNA spiked in. Subset defined: FACS-sorted CD8+CD4-CCR7+CD45RA+ naive T cells. The receptors derive from a human donor in good health. Some libraries in this study had Jurkat cell RNA spiked in.

The rearrangement joins TRBV3-1 to TRBJ2-1, with 9 positions matching TRBD2. Germline assignment: CDR1 LGHDT and CDR2 YNNKEL (reference sequence). J gave up 8 bases and V 3 bases, and 17 bases lay outside the gene matches. This CDR3 spans 18 amino acids. CDR3 DNA: TGTGCCAGCAGCCAGAACTACAACGTTAGCGGGGGAGGGGATGAGCAGTTCTTC. This codes for CASSQNYNVSGGGDEQFF.

The table lists this clonotype with a few counts. J is TRBJ2-7 and V is TRBV30; TRBD2 agrees at 8 bases. CDR3 length: 14 residues. V was pared by 3 bases and J by 0 bases, with 4 bases of the junction left unmatched. Germline loops: CDR1 GTSNPN, CDR2 SVGIG (reference sequence). CDR3 coding DNA: TGTGCCTGGAGCCGTAGCGGGGTCTCCTACGAGCAGTACTTC. Encoded protein: CAWSRSGVSYEQYF. Complete variable domain (other parts from reference TRBV30 and TRBJ2-7): SQTIHQWPATLVQPVGSPLSLECTVEGTSNPNLYWYRQAAGRGLQLLFYSVGIGQISSEVPQNLSASRPQDRQFILSSKKLLLSDSGFYLCAWSRSGVSYEQYFGPGTRLTVT.

The count of this clonotype is one. It may be a read error: a sequence one base away is much more abundant. The chain carries TRBV13 and TRBJ2-4; the D is unclear. This CDR3 is 13 amino acids long. The germline V gene encodes CDR1 PRHDT and CDR2 FYEKMQ (reference sequence). Trimming stripped 4 bases from V and 6 bases from J, with 10 bases between. The chain's CDR3 is CASSSVSRNIQYF. The CDR3 DNA is TGTGCCAGCAGCTCAGTTTCGCGAAACATTCAGTACTTC.

Of note for this clonotype: Just one base apart from a much larger clone, this may be a read error. This chain uses TRBV4-3 with TRBJ1-5; 10 positions match TRBD1. The CDR3 has 18 amino acids. CDR1 LGHNA and CDR2 YSLEER come from the germline V gene. CDR3: CASSQTGGGRYSNQPQRF. DNA of the CDR3: TGCGCCAGCAGCCAGACAGGGGGCGGGAGGTATAGCAATCAGCCCCAGCGTTTT.

This clonotype came up many times. The rearrangement joins TRBV7-9 to TRBJ2-1, with 11 nucleotides matching TRBD2. This CDR3 has 17 residues. Per the germline V gene, CDR1 is SEHNR and CDR2 is FQNEAQ (reference sequence). Unmatched junction bases numbered 11, after V lost 0 bases and J lost 10 bases. CDR3 protein: CASSLAPVGLAGREQFF. The CDR3 DNA is TGTGCCAGCAGCTTAGCCCCTGTCGGACTAGCGGGCCGCGAGCAGTTCTTC. Together with reference TRBV7-9 and TRBJ2-1, the CDR3 gives the full variable domain: DTGVSQNPRHKITKRGQNVTFRCDPISEHNRLYWYRQTLGQGPEFLTYFQNEAQLEKSRLLSDRFSAERPKGSFSTLEIQRTEQGDSAMYLCASSLAPVGLAGREQFFGPGTRLTVL.

The chain recombines TRBV9 with TRBJ2-3; D is possibly TRBD1 (6 bases). CDR1 is SGDLS, CDR2 YYNGEE, per germline. The ends were cut back, 3 bases at V and 8 bases at J, with 16 bases in the middle. The CDR3 totals 14 residues. CDR3 sequence reads: CASSEGRGAGTQYF. Written as DNA, the CDR3 is TGTGCCAGCAGCGAGGGCAGGGGAGCAGGTACGCAGTATTTT. The full variable domain, with the rest looked up from reference TRBV9 and TRBJ2-3, is DSGVTQTPKHLITATGQRVTLRCSPRSGDLSVYWYQQSLDQGLQFLIQYYNGEERAKGNILERFSAQQFPDLHSELNLSSLELGDSALYFCASSEGRGAGTQYFGPGTRLTVL.

Notes on this clonotype: One end of the junction fails to match germline, which may point to a read error. The chain combines TRBV12-3 or TRBV12-4 with TRBJ1-1, with TRBD1 as a possible D gene (6 bases). The CDR3 spans 11 residues. CDR3 DNA sequence: TGTGCCAGCACTTTAGGGGGTCGAGCTTTCTTT. This sequence encodes CASTLGGRAFF.